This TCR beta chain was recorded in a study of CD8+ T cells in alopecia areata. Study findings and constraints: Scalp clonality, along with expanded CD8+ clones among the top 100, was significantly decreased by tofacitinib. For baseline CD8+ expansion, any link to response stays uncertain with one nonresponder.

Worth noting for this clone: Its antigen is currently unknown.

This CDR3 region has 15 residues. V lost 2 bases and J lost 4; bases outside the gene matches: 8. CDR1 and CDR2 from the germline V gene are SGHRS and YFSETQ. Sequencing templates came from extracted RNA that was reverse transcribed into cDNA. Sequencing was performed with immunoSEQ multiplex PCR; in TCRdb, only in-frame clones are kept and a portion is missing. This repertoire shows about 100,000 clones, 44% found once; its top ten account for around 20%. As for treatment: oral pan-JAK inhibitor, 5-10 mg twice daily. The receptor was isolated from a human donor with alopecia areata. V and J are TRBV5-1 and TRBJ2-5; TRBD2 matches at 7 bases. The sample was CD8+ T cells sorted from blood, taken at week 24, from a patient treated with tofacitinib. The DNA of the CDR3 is TGCGCCAGCAGCTTAAGGACGGGAGGCTCAGAGACCCAGTACTTC. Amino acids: CASSLRTGGSETQYF.